This T cell receptor beta chain was sequenced for a study of cytomegalovirus exposure and HLA in healthy donors. Points on this clone: Its target is unknown.

Regarding the study as a whole: It was in a later analysis that TCR association rates were seen to vary by HLA locus, highest for DRB1 and lowest for HLA-C. The study labeled 150 or so TCR beta chains cytomegalovirus-associated. The authors later found HLA-associated TCR beta chains more clonally expanded than equally common others.

Primers included in the PCR were 60 Vbeta and 13 Jbeta primers. Measured with immunoSEQ multiplex PCR; TCRdb has only the in-frame clones, and not every one. The data hold under 200,000 clones, with over 75% observed a single time. Germline V CDR1 and CDR2: PRHDT, FYEKMQ (reference sequence). Germline trimming cut 5 bases from V and 5 bases from J; bases unmatched to any gene: 18. CDR3 size: 18 residues. The TCR sequence derives from a man aged 60 to 75 in good health and CMV-seronegative. Sequenced input: PBMCs. This chain uses TRBV13 with TRBJ1-3, with TRBD1 matching over 7 bases. CDR3 amino acids: CASSQHFLTGYGRNTIYF. The CDR3 DNA sequence: TGTGCCAGCAGCCAGCACTTCCTGACAGGGTATGGTAGAAACACCATATATTTT.